Listed here are 22 T cell receptor beta chains from one sample, sequenced in a study of type 1 regulatory T cells. TCRdb recomputed calls from the reads with MiXCR, one row per CDR3 protein. The sample lists roughly 65,000 distinct CDR3 sequences, about 50% seen once, with about 2% in the top ten. Antigen specificity for these receptors is unknown. Sequencing used cultured non-Tr1 T cells, either the whole culture or a sorted T cell fraction (not recorded which). Receptors were obtained from a human donor in good health.

A few counts support this clonotype. The rearrangement uses TRBV20-1 and TRBJ2-3, with 13 bases aligning to TRBD2. V was pared by 5 bases and J by 1 base, with 9 bases of the junction left unmatched. Germline CDR1 and CDR2: DFQATT and SNEGSKA (reference sequence). The CDR3 length is 17 residues. The CDR3 here is CSALTSGGEAGTDTQYF. The CDR3 coding sequence is TGCAGTGCTCTTACTAGCGGGGGGGAAGCTGGCACAGATACGCAGTATTTT.

Details on this clonotype: Its ends do not fully match the called genes, so a read error is possible. V and J are TRBV20-1 and TRBJ1-1; 9 bases line up with TRBD1. Germline V CDR1 and CDR2: DFQATT, SNEGSKA (reference sequence). The CDR3 loop spans 15 amino acids. CDR3 in amino acids: CSARASGTGGRPAPF. The CDR3 DNA sequence: TGCAGTGCTAGAGCCTCCGGAACAGGGGGCCGCCCCGCACCCTTT.

J is TRBJ1-2 and V is TRBV10-1; 8 bases are shared with TRBD1. The CDR3 is 15 residues long. Germline lookup yields CDR1 WNHNN and CDR2 SYGVQD (reference sequence). V lost 4 bases, J lost 0 bases, and 4 bases stayed unmatched. CDR3 protein: CASSGQGKSNYGYTF. CDR3 nucleotide sequence: TGCGCCAGCAGTGGACAGGGGAAATCTAACTATGGCTACACCTTC.

The chain has TRBV5-1 and TRBJ1-5; no clear D gene. V lost 2 bases and J lost 3, with 6 bases in between. The CDR3 contains 13 residues. Germline-derived CDR1 and CDR2 are SGHRS and YFSETQ. CDR3 region: CASSLDINQPQHF. The CDR3, as DNA: TGCGCCAGCAGCTTAGATATCAATCAGCCCCAGCATTTT.

In its sample, this clonotype was seen a few times. The V and J genes are TRBV20-1 and TRBJ1-2; 11 bases map to TRBD1. Per germline, CDR1 DFQATT and CDR2 SNEGSKA (reference sequence). V dropped 4 bases and J dropped 8; count of bases not matched to a gene: 9. The CDR3 length is 14 residues. The CDR3 spells CSATRDRGLVGYTF. For the CDR3, the DNA is TGCAGTGCTACGAGGGACAGGGGGTTAGTCGGCTACACCTTC.

V usage is TRBV20-1 and J usage is TRBJ1-2; TRBD1 matches 9 bases. V shed 2 bases, J shed 7 bases, and the junction held 2 bases outside the gene matches. Germline lookup yields CDR1 DFQATT and CDR2 SNEGSKA (reference sequence). The length of the CDR3 is 12 residues. CDR3 DNA: TGCAGTGCTAGAACAGGGGGCGTTGGCTACACCTTC. Translation: CSARTGGVGYTF.

This clonotype was detected only a few times. The rearrangement uses TRBV10-3 and TRBJ1-2; 8 bases line up with TRBD1. The CDR3 runs 15 residues. The germline V gene encodes CDR1 ENHRY and CDR2 SYGVKD. With 3 bases clipped from V and 2 bases from J, the junction kept 5 bases outside the gene matches. CDR3 sequence reads: CAISDRGQLNYGYTF. In nucleotides, the CDR3 is TGTGCCATCAGTGACAGGGGGCAATTGAACTATGGCTACACCTTC.

The chain carries TRBV5-1 and TRBJ1-2; a possible D gene is TRBD1 (5 bases). Trimming shortened V by 5 bases and J by 4 bases, and 9 bases separated the two germline ends. The germline CDR1 and CDR2 sequences are SGHRS and YFSETQ. CDR3 length equals 12 residues. Written as DNA, the CDR3 is TGCGCCAGCAGTCTCGACAGCTATGGCTACACCTTC. It is translated as CASSLDSYGYTF.

V gene TRBV20-1 combines with J gene TRBJ1-1; no reliable D call. Trimming removed 0 bases at V and 0 bases at J, with 14 bases between. The CDR3 is made up of 16 amino acids. Germline CDR1 reads DFQATT; CDR2 reads SNEGSKA (reference sequence). CDR3 nucleotides: TGCAGTGCTAGAGATCCCGCCAGGAGGGTGAACACTGAAGCTTTCTTT. This gives the protein CSARDPARRVNTEAFF.

The V call is TRBV12-3 or TRBV12-4, the J call TRBJ2-2; D call uncertain. The CDR3 consists of 16 residues. V lost 3 bases and J 0 bases, leaving 11 bases between the germline ends. The CDR3 loop is CASSFPFQSNTGELFF. The CDR3 region has the DNA TGTGCCAGCAGTTTCCCGTTCCAGTCGAACACCGGGGAGCTGTTTTTT.

Turning to this clonotype: The junction differs from germline at one of its ends, possibly a read error. The chain uses TRBV7-6 and TRBJ2-7; D might be TRBD2 (6 bases). CDR1 is SGHVS, CDR2 FNYEAQ, per germline. The CDR3 runs 15 residues. This CDR3 is CASSFGRAGTYEQCF. As DNA, the CDR3 is TGTGCCAGCAGCTTTGGTAGGGCGGGAACCTACGAGCAGTGCTTC.

The genes are TRBV5-1 and TRBJ2-1; the match to TRBD2 covers 11 bases. CDR1 is SGHRS and CDR2 is YFSETQ in the germline V gene. The CDR3 extends over 16 amino acids. V shed 1 base, J shed 10 bases, and the junction held 10 bases outside the gene matches. In nucleotides, the CDR3 is TGCGCCAGCAGCTTGACTAGCGGGGGTTTCGGCAAAGAGCAGTTCTTC. Its translation: CASSLTSGGFGKEQFF. Together with reference TRBV5-1 and TRBJ2-1, the CDR3 gives the full variable domain: KAGVTQTPRYLIKTRGQQVTLSCSPISGHRSVSWYQQTPGQGLQFLFEYFSETQRNKGNFPGRFSGRQFSNSRSEMNVSTLELGDSALYLCASSLTSGGFGKEQFFGPGTRLTVL.

This clonotype was detected a few times. The CDR3 DNA is TGTGCCAGCAGCTTAGCAGGGGTAGCGGGGAACACCGGGGAGCTGTTTTTT. Its translation: CASSLAGVAGNTGELFF. The chain has TRBV7-2 and TRBJ2-2; 7 bases are shared with TRBD2. This CDR3 comprises 17 residues. Germline CDR1 SGHTA, CDR2 FQGNSA. The J segment lost 1 base and the V segment lost 0 bases, leaving 5 bases of the junction unmatched.

V and J are TRBV19 and TRBJ1-1; 9 nucleotides agree with TRBD1. Trimming took 1 base from V and 9 from J; bases not matched to a gene: 3. The V gene's germline CDR1 is LNHDA and CDR2 SQIVND (reference sequence). CDR3 length: 13 residues. The DNA for the CDR3 is TGTGCCAGTAGTATAGCACAGGGGGCACAAGCTTTCTTT. Amino acids: CASSIAQGAQAFF.

The genes are TRBV5-6 and TRBJ2-3, with D perhaps matching TRBD1 or TRBD2 (6 bases each). V was shortened by 0 bases and J by 4 bases, with 12 bases between the two germline ends. CDR1 and CDR2 from the germline V gene are SGHDT and YYEEEE. This CDR3 contains 15 residues. The CDR3 DNA follows: TGTGCCAGCAGCTTGGGACCCGGGGGCGCAGATACGCAGTATTTT. It specifies CASSLGPGGADTQYF.

The chain couples TRBV9 to TRBJ1-6, with a possible D match to TRBD1 (6 bases). Germline assignment: CDR1 SGDLS and CDR2 YYNGEE. The CDR3 loop spans 14 amino acids. V lost 3 bases and J lost 6, with 10 bases in between. CDR3 sequence: CASSAGDPNSPLHF. The CDR3 DNA follows: TGTGCCAGCAGCGCAGGGGACCCTAATTCACCCCTCCACTTT.

By frequency in the sample, this clonotype is medium-sized. The chain links TRBV10-2 to TRBJ2-1, with D perhaps being TRBD1 or TRBD2 (5 bases each). The CDR3 covers 14 residues. The V and J ends lost 5 bases and 9 bases respectively, with 17 bases between them. Germline loops: CDR1 WSHSY, CDR2 SAAADI. In DNA form, the CDR3 reads TGCGCCAGCAGTCAACTACTCGGGGACGTTGAGCAGTTCTTC. Translated, it gives CASSQLLGDVEQFF.

The rearrangement links TRBV5-1 to TRBJ2-5; 10 bases match TRBD1. The CDR3 is 14 residues long. The germline gives CDR1 SGHRS, CDR2 YFSETQ. The V and J ends lost 2 bases and 5 bases, in that order; junction bases with no gene match: 3. CDR3 in amino acids: CASSFDRGRETQYF. In nucleotides, the CDR3 is TGCGCCAGCAGCTTCGACAGGGGGCGGGAGACCCAGTACTTC.

This clonotype was seen many times. The genes are TRBV3-1 and TRBJ2-5; 10 nucleotides agree with TRBD1. Per germline, CDR1 LGHDT and CDR2 YNNKEL (reference sequence). Trimming removed 5 bases from V and 4 bases from J; junction bases left unmatched: 10. The CDR3 runs to 16 residues. The CDR3 nucleotides are TGTGCCAGCAGCTTCCCTGGACAGGGGGGTTCAGAGACCCAGTACTTC. Its translation is CASSFPGQGGSETQYF.

The chain carries TRBV12-3 or TRBV12-4 and TRBJ2-4, with TRBD1 matching 7 bases. Trimming cost V 8 bases and J 0 bases; bases outside gene matches: 22. This CDR3 contains 20 residues. The DNA for the CDR3 is TGTGCCAGCGGGAAACAGGGGCTTCTGGAGGCAAGGATAGCCAAAAACATTCAGTACTTC. Encoded protein: CASGKQGLLEARIAKNIQYF.

The gene calls are TRBV29-1 and TRBJ1-4; D not resolved. Germline assignment: CDR1 SQVTM and CDR2 ANQGSEA. V lost 3 bases to trimming and J lost 0 bases, with 8 bases between them. This CDR3 has 14 residues. The CDR3 loop reads CSVDRRPTNEKLFF. The CDR3 DNA sequence: TGCAGCGTTGATCGGCGCCCAACTAATGAAAAACTGTTTTTT.

The chain is built from TRBV12-3 or TRBV12-4 and TRBJ1-4; a possible D gene is TRBD1 (5 bases). Trimming stripped 6 bases from V and 14 bases from J, with 19 bases between. This CDR3 spans 13 amino acids. The CDR3 DNA sequence: TGTGCCAGCAGACTAGGGCCCCAGGGAGGTCTGTTTTTT. It is translated as CASRLGPQGGLFF.